This paragraph reports one TCR beta chain. Its target is unknown. Some clones are missing from TCRdb's copy, which holds only in-frame ones; the method was immunoSEQ multiplex PCR. The table records tens of thousands of clones, just over 90% of them present only once. The data stem from a study of T cell responses to AZD1222 COVID-19 vaccine. Trimming cost V 2 bases and J 0 bases, with 12 bases left between them. The CDR3 spans 16 residues. Germline V gives CDR1 KGHSH, CDR2 LQKENI. Overall study results and limits: The donor group comprised mostly white British people and more females; the analysis possibly underestimated clonal diversity. Repertoire sampling was restricted to post-peak T cell response timepoints.

Sequenced material: peripheral blood, taken on day 0 of AZD1222 vaccination. This sequence was found in an adult in good health. The chain carries TRBV18 and TRBJ2-3; maybe TRBD1 (6 bases). The CDR3 sequence: CASSPSWDMSTDTQYF. Written as DNA, the CDR3 is TGTGCCAGCTCACCATCCTGGGACATGAGCACAGATACGCAGTATTTT.